This T cell receptor (beta chain) was sequenced in a study of technical replicates of blood from a handful of donors (dated by TCRdb to about 2017). Comments on this clone: The target of this receptor is not known. Per-base qualities were not stored, and no clone one base away is much larger.

Reading from cysteine to phenylalanine, the CDR3 counts 13 amino acids. The sequence is cut down to CDR3 DNA, 39 bases in frame from base 1. V drops 6 bases and J drops 5 bases, leaving 15 bases in between. Taken from the germline V gene, the CDR1 and CDR2 loops are SGHRS and YFSETQ. Library preparation was by the immunoSEQ multiplex PCR assay. Here the immuneACCESS table is served through TCRdb, limited to in-frame sequences with V and J called. Missing clones are a known gap in these copies; in checked studies unresolved V genes cover under half, and the rest lacks a known reason. For this sample the table gives about 93,000 clones, of which about 96% were detected only once. Around 0.26% of the sample is in the top ten clones.

Sequenced input: T cells isolated from PBMCs. The clonotype was recovered from a human donor in good health. The chain is made from TRBV5-1 and TRBJ2-7; TRBD1 could be the D gene, as 6 bases match. The encoded CDR3 is CASTRTGSHEQYF. Here is the DNA: TGCGCCAGCACCCGCACAGGGTCCCACGAGCAGTACTTC.